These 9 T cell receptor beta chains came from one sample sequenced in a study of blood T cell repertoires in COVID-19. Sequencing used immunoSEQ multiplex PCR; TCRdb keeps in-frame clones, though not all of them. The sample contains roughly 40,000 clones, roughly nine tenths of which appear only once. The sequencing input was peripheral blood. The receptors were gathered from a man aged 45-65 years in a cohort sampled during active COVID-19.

This chain's CDR3 is CASSLSGDGNEQFF. The CDR3 nucleotides read TGCGCCAGCAGTCTCAGCGGGGATGGGAATGAGCAGTTCTTC. The chain has TRBV4-1 and TRBJ2-1; 7 nucleotides line up with TRBD2. The ends lost 6 bases at V and 7 bases at J; junction bases unmatched: 9. The CDR3 length is 14 residues. The V gene's germline CDR1 is MGHRA and CDR2 YSYEKL.

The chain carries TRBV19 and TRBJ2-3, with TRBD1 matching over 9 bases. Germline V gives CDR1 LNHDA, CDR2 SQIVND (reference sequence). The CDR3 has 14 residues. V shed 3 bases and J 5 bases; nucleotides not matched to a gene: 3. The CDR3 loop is CASSMTGGGDTQYF. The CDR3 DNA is TGTGCCAGTAGTATGACAGGGGGTGGAGATACGCAGTATTTT. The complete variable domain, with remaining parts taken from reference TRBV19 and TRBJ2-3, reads DGGITQSPKYLFRKEGQNVTLSCEQNLNHDAMYWYRQDPGQGLRLIYYSQIVNDFQKGDIAEGYSVSREKKESFPLTVTSAQKNPTAFYLCASSMTGGGDTQYFGPGTRLTVL.

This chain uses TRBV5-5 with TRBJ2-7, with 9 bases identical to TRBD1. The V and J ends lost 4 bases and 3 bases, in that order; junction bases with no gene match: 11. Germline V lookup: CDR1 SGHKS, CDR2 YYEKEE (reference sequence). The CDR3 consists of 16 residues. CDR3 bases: TGTGCCAGCAGCCCTATGGACAGGGGTCGTGACTACGAGCAGTACTTC. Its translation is CASSPMDRGRDYEQYF.

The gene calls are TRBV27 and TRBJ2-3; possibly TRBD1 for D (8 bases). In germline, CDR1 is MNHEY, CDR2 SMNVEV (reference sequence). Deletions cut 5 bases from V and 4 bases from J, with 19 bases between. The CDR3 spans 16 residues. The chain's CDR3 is CASSITGGVGPDTQYF. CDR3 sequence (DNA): TGTGCCAGCAGTATAACAGGGGGGGTTGGGCCAGATACGCAGTATTTT.

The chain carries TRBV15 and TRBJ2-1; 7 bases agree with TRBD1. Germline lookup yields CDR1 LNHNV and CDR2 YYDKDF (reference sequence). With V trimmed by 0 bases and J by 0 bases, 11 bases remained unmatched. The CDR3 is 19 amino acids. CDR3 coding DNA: TGTGCCACCAGCAGAGACCAAGAGGGGGCCTACAGCTCCTACAATGAGCAGTTCTTC. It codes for CATSRDQEGAYSSYNEQFF.

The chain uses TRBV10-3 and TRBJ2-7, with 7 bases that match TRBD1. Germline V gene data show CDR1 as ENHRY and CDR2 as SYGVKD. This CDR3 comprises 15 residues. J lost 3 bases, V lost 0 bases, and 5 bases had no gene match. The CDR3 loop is CAISESETGIYEQYF. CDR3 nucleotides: TGTGCCATCAGTGAGTCGGAGACAGGGATCTACGAGCAGTACTTC.

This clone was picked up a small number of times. In DNA, the CDR3 is TGTGCCAGCAGCTGGCGGGACAGGGAAAACGAGCAGTACTTC. Translation: CASSWRDRENEQYF. The chain uses TRBV11-3 and TRBJ2-7, with TRBD1 matching 9 bases. The CDR3 is made up of 14 amino acids. From germline, CDR1 is SGHNT and CDR2 YENEEA. Unmatched junction bases numbered 6, after V lost 4 bases and J lost 5 bases.

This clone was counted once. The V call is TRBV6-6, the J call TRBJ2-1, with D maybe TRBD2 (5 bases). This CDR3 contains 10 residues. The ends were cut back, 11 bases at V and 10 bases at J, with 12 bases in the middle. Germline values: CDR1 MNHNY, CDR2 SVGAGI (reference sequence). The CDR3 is CAGGRTEQFF. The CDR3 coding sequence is TGTGCCGGAGGACGAACGGAGCAGTTCTTC.

This CDR3 is CASSLGLGGGELFF. DNA of the CDR3: TGTGCCAGCAGCTTAGGCCTAGGAGGCGGGGAGCTGTTTTTT. The chain is built from TRBV13 and TRBJ2-2, with D possibly matching TRBD2 (5 bases). Germline CDR1 and CDR2: PRHDT and FYEKMQ (reference sequence). V shed 0 bases and J shed 7 bases, with 9 bases lying between them. The CDR3 is 14 amino acids.